The 17 T cell receptor beta chains below all came from one sample that was sequenced in a study of blood T cells in healthy people across ages (dated by TCRdb to the mid-2010s). Libraries were prepared through 5' RACE. Sequenced on an Illumina HiSeq 2500. The second PCR ran for about 6 to 12 cycles and used a J-beta primer mix along with a sample-barcoded 5' primer. The public reads were reanalyzed by TCRdb: fastp trimming at Q25, MiXCR alignment, in-frame beta chains only. Every distinct CDR3 protein forms one entry, paired with its most common genes and DNA. Within this sample are around 1,600,000 distinct CDR3 sequences, with less than 45% of them counted one time only. The ten largest clonotypes hold more than 4% of the sample. Input material: blood. These TCRs come from a woman in her late teens or twenties in good health.

The chain recombines TRBV6-5 with TRBJ2-3; 11 nucleotides agree with TRBD2. J gave up 8 bases and V 6 bases, and 10 bases lay outside the gene matches. Germline V gene lookup returns CDR1 MNHEY and CDR2 SVGAGI. The CDR3 has 15 amino acids. Written as DNA, the CDR3 is TGTGCCAGCAGGGGTACTAGCGGGAGTGTGGGTACGCAGTATTTT. Its protein product is CASRGTSGSVGTQYF.

V is TRBV29-1 and J is TRBJ2-7; 11 bases line up with TRBD1. CDR3 length: 14 amino acids. Germline trimming cut 3 bases from V and 7 bases from J; bases unmatched to any gene: 8. The V gene's germline CDR1 is SQVTM and CDR2 ANQGSEA. This chain's CDR3 is CSVDRTGGNNEQYF. As DNA, the CDR3 is TGCAGCGTTGATAGGACAGGGGGCAACAATGAGCAGTACTTC.

This clonotype was recorded a few times. The CDR3 DNA follows: TGCAGTGCAGATAGCGGGGGATACAATGAGCAGTTCTTC. The encoded protein is CSADSGGYNEQFF. V gene TRBV20-1 combines with J gene TRBJ2-1, with 9 bases fitting TRBD2. CDR3 length: 13 amino acids. Per the germline V gene, CDR1 is DFQATT and CDR2 is SNEGSKA (reference sequence). V was pared by 6 bases and J by 4 bases, with 4 bases of the junction left unmatched.

This clonotype has just a few counts. The chain is built from TRBV28 and TRBJ2-1; a possible D gene is TRBD2 (6 bases). V gave up 5 bases and J gave up 8 bases, with 19 bases separating them. Germline V gene data show CDR1 as MDHEN and CDR2 as SYDVKM. The CDR3 covers 15 residues. The CDR3 DNA follows: TGTGCCAGCAGTCCAACCCGGGACTTCGGCGATGAGCAGTTCTTC. Its protein product is CASSPTRDFGDEQFF.

The chain couples TRBV20-1 to TRBJ1-1; the match to TRBD1 covers 8 bases. The CDR3 totals 17 residues. J gave up 4 bases and V 4 bases, and 17 bases lay outside the gene matches. The V gene's germline CDR1 is DFQATT and CDR2 SNEGSKA (reference sequence). The CDR3 region has the DNA TGCAGTGCTATAGGGGGGAACAGGGGGTCGGTTGGCACTGAAGCTTTCTTT. Encoded protein: CSAIGGNRGSVGTEAFF.

The rearrangement links TRBV4-1 to TRBJ2-1; no clear D gene. This CDR3 has 14 amino acids. The germline V gene has CDR1 MGHRA and CDR2 YSYEKL. V lost 5 bases and J lost 6, with 14 bases in between. The CDR3 here is CASSALARTNEQFF. DNA of the CDR3: TGCGCCAGCAGCGCTTTAGCTAGGACCAATGAGCAGTTCTTC.

This chain connects TRBV27 to TRBJ2-2; possible D gene TRBD2, 6 bases. The V end lost 3 bases, the J end lost 7 bases, and 15 bases lay between the germline ends. The CDR3 consists of 15 residues. Germline lookup yields CDR1 MNHEY and CDR2 SMNVEV (reference sequence). This CDR3 is CASSFSGRFIGELFF. The CDR3, as DNA: TGTGCCAGCAGTTTCTCAGGGAGGTTCATCGGGGAGCTGTTTTTT.

This clonotype was detected only a few times. The genes are TRBV28 and TRBJ2-3; 7 bases match TRBD2. Germline CDR1 is MDHEN and CDR2 is SYDVKM. The CDR3 is made up of 13 amino acids. V dropped 8 bases and J dropped 4; count of bases not matched to a gene: 6. The DNA for the CDR3 is TGTGCCAGCGGACTAGATCAGGCAGATACGCAGTATTTT. The encoded protein is CASGLDQADTQYF.

V gene TRBV29-1 combines with J gene TRBJ2-1; 9 nucleotides agree with TRBD1. This CDR3 region has 13 residues. CDR1 and CDR2 (germline): SQVTM, ANQGSEA. Trimming took 5 bases from V and 10 from J; bases not matched to a gene: 9. The CDR3 spells CSVSRDRVNEQFF. In DNA form, the CDR3 reads TGCAGCGTTTCTCGGGACAGGGTTAACGAGCAGTTCTTC.

CDR3 protein: CASSWVRDRNQETQYF. CDR3 coding DNA: TGTGCCAGCAGTTGGGTCCGGGACAGGAACCAAGAGACCCAGTACTTC. V and J are TRBV6-5 and TRBJ2-5, with 8 bases identical to TRBD1. Germline lookup yields CDR1 MNHEY and CDR2 SVGAGI. The CDR3 is 16 amino acids. With 4 bases clipped from V and 0 bases from J, the junction kept 7 bases outside the gene matches.

This clonotype was seen just once. The chain has TRBV29-1 and TRBJ2-2, with D unresolved. This CDR3 comprises 14 residues. Per the germline V gene, CDR1 is SQVTM and CDR2 is ANQGSEA. Between the trimmed V and J ends, which lost 5 bases and 2 bases, there was a span of 12 bases. The CDR3: CSVLPGPNTGELFF. In DNA, the CDR3 is TGCAGCGTTTTACCGGGCCCCAACACCGGGGAGCTGTTTTTT.

A note on this clonotype: Germline is not matched at one junction end, which may reflect a read error. This chain joins TRBV20-1 and TRBJ1-2; no firm D call. The germline V gene has CDR1 DFQATT and CDR2 SNEGSKA (reference sequence). The CDR3 has 15 residues. CDR3 DNA: TGCGGTGCTAGAGAAAGGCCGGGAGCTAACTATGGCTACACCTTC. It is translated as CGARERPGANYGYTF.

This rearrangement joins TRBV4-3 to TRBJ2-3; 7 nucleotides line up with TRBD2. The CDR3 length is 15 residues. The germline V gene has CDR1 LGHNA and CDR2 YSLEER. Trimming took 4 bases from V and 2 from J; bases not matched to a gene: 6. CDR3 protein: CASSLTSTHTDTQYF. The DNA for the CDR3 is TGCGCCAGCAGCCTGACTAGCACCCACACAGATACGCAGTATTTT.

V is TRBV6-5 and J is TRBJ2-1; weak D call: TRBD1 (5 bases). The better agreement between TRBJ2-7 and the DNA end casts doubt on the J call. CDR1 and CDR2 from the germline V gene are MNHEY and SVGAGI. CDR3 length equals 13 residues. The CDR3 sequence is CAAGLETYNEQYF. The CDR3 nucleotides read TGTGCCGCAGGGCTGGAGACATACAATGAGCAGTACTTC.

This chain joins TRBV3-1 and TRBJ1-2, with D possibly matching TRBD1 (6 bases). V lost 4 bases, J lost 6 bases, and 12 bases lay in between. The CDR3 length is 13 residues. CDR1 is LGHDT, CDR2 YNNKEL, per germline (reference sequence). The CDR3 nucleotides read TGTGCCAGCAGCCCCAACAGGGTCGATGGCTACACCTTC. It specifies CASSPNRVDGYTF.

This clonotype turned up a few times. The rearrangement joins TRBV5-6 to TRBJ2-1, with no clear D. With 5 bases removed from V and 9 bases from J, the gap between germline ends came to 15 bases. The CDR3 spans 13 residues. Looked up from germline, CDR1 is SGHDT and CDR2 is YYEEEE. This CDR3 is CASRHRARGEQFF. DNA of the CDR3: TGTGCCAGCAGGCACCGGGCAAGAGGTGAGCAGTTCTTC. Supplemented by reference TRBV5-6 and TRBJ2-1, the full variable domain reads DAGVTQSPTHLIKTRGQQVTLRCSPKSGHDTVSWYQQALGQGPQFIFQYYEEEERQRGNFPDRFSGHQFPNYSSELNVNALLLGDSALYLCASRHRARGEQFFGPGTRLTVL.

The chain joins TRBV12-3 or TRBV12-4 to TRBJ1-1; the match to TRBD1 covers 9 bases. With V trimmed by 5 bases and J by 12 bases, 7 bases remained unmatched. The CDR3 runs to 12 residues. The CDR3 reads CASSIGTGRTFF. For the CDR3, the DNA is TGTGCCAGCAGTATAGGGACAGGGCGGACTTTCTTT.